This TCR beta chain was retrieved from a study of blood T cell repertoires in COVID-19. Across the study: From T cells, B-cell-depleted T cells, or PBMCs came the material, which was cDNA or gDNA.

The CDR3 is 13 amino acids. The germline V gene encodes CDR1 SGHVS and CDR2 FNYEAQ. V was trimmed by 1 base and J by 6 bases, leaving 10 bases between them. As handled by the study authors: Amplification of reference gene primers provided the estimated nucleated cell counts. The table came from immunoSEQ multiplex PCR; TCRdb's copy has only in-frame clones and leaves some out. V, J and clone size reflect that table, while D and trimming were determined from the DNA. The data show 15,000 to 20,000 clones, 80% seen once. The J gene is TRBJ2-7, the V gene TRBV7-6, with a weak D call TRBD2 (6 bases). Sequenced: peripheral blood. The sequence came from a human donor in a cohort sampled during active COVID-19. The CDR3 coding sequence is TGTGCCAGCAGCTTAGAGGAGGGGAGCGAGCAGTACTTC. Translation gives CASSLEEGSEQYF.